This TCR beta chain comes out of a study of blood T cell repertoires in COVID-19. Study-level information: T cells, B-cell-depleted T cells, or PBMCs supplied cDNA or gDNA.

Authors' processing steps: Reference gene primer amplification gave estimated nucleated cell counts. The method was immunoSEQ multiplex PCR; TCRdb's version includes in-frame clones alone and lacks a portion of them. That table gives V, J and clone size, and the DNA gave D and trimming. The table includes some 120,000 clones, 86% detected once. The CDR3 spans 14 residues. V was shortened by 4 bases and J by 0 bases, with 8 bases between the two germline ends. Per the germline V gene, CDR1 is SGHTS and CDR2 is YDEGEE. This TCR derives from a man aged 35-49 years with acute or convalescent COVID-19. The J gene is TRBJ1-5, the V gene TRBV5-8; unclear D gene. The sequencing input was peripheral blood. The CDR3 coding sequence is TGTGCCAGCAGCCCTTCCCCTAGCAATCAGCCCCAGCATTTT. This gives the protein CASSPSPSNQPQHF. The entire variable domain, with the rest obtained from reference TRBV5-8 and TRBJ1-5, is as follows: EAGVTQSPTHLIKTRGQQATLRCSPISGHTSVYWYQQALGLGLQFLLWYDEGEERNRGNFPPRFSGRQFPNYSSELNVNALELEDSALYLCASSPSPSNQPQHFGDGTRLSIL.